The 2 T cell receptor beta chains below come from one sample, sequenced in a study of blood T cell repertoires in COVID-19 (dated by TCRdb to about 2020). The library was built by means of the immunoSEQ multiplex PCR assay. The table comes from immuneACCESS by way of TCRdb, which keeps in-frame sequences with V and J called. Part of the clones is missing from these tables; in studies checked, under half for an unresolved V gene and the rest for unknown reasons. Here the sample has under 250,000 clones; 90% to 95% occur a single time. Around 0.84% of the sample comes from the top ten. Sequenced input: peripheral blood. These receptors all stem from a man aged 60 to 75 with COVID-19, enrolled during active disease.

This rearrangement joins TRBV28 to TRBJ2-7; D might be TRBD1 (5 bases). Trimming stripped 4 bases from V and 2 bases from J, with 18 bases between. The CDR3 spans 16 residues. CDR1 is MDHEN and CDR2 is SYDVKM in the germline V gene. The CDR3 reads CASSSRTRQLPYEQYF. The CDR3 DNA follows: TGTGCCAGCAGTTCCCGCACCCGACAGTTACCCTACGAGCAGTACTTC.

This chain uses TRBV5-1 with TRBJ2-3, with TRBD2 identical over 8 bases. This CDR3 is built from 16 residues. J was trimmed by 4 bases and V by 0 bases; bases with no gene match: 7. Germline CDR1 and CDR2: SGHRS and YFSETQ. The CDR3 coding sequence is TGCGCCAGCAGCTTGGAAGGGCGGGGGGCCCCAGATACGCAGTATTTT. This sequence encodes CASSLEGRGAPDTQYF.